Presented here are 25 T cell receptor beta chains from one specimen sequenced in a study of naive and memory T cell subsets. Whole blood, 2.5 ml, came from adult healthy volunteers. Blood and skin TCR RNA was reverse transcribed with alpha and beta constant primers. TCRdb passed the 5' RACE reads through MiXCR, listing each CDR3 protein once. The sample has about 22,000 distinct CDR3 sequences, around 3.9% seen once. The source is a male donor in good health.

This clonotype was counted at least ten times. J is TRBJ2-2 and V is TRBV3-1; 13 bases fit TRBD2. Germline V gene lookup returns CDR1 LGHDT and CDR2 YNNKEL (reference sequence). The V gene end was trimmed by 6 bases and the J gene end by 6 bases; junction bases not matched to a gene: 4. This CDR3 spans 15 amino acids. The CDR3 region has the DNA TGTGCCAGCAGGTGGACTAGCGGGAGCGCCGGGGAGCTGTTTTTT. Amino acids: CASRWTSGSAGELFF.

This clonotype has a count of ten or more. The chain couples TRBV20-1 to TRBJ2-5; D gene unclear. The CDR3 sequence is 11 residues long. From germline, CDR1 is DFQATT and CDR2 SNEGSKA (reference sequence). V gave up 0 bases and J gave up 4 bases, with 3 bases separating them. The CDR3, as DNA: TGCAGTGCTAGAGATAGAGAGACCCAGTACTTC. This translates into CSARDRETQYF.

This clonotype was counted ten times or more. This sequence joins TRBV7-9 and TRBJ2-7; the match to TRBD1 covers 7 bases. The CDR3 is 15 residues long. In germline, CDR1 is SEHNR, CDR2 FQNEAQ (reference sequence). Trimming cost V 5 bases and J 0 bases; bases outside gene matches: 7. The CDR3 loop is CASSPGTVSSYEQYF. CDR3 in DNA: TGTGCCAGCAGCCCCGGGACAGTAAGCTCCTACGAGCAGTACTTC.

Ten or more counts support this clonotype. CDR3 DNA: TGTGCCAGCAGTGAACTGCAGGGGTACAATGAGCAGTTCTTC. Its protein product is CASSELQGYNEQFF. V usage is TRBV6-1 and J usage is TRBJ2-1, with D possibly being TRBD1 (6 bases). V dropped 2 bases and J dropped 4 bases, with 9 bases sitting between them. CDR3 length equals 14 residues. Germline V CDR1 and CDR2: MNHNS, SASEGT.

On this clonotype: Since a much larger clone is just one base distant, this may be a read error. The DNA for the CDR3 is TGTGCCCGGAGTGGGGGGGGCGGCTACACCTTC. Protein product: CARSGGGGYTF. The chain couples TRBV30 to TRBJ1-2, with D tentatively TRBD1 (6 bases). Germline values: CDR1 GTSNPN, CDR2 SVGIG (reference sequence). The CDR3 is 11 amino acids.

This clonotype was counted many times. The CDR3 nucleotides read TGCAGCGTTGAAAGCGATACAGGGGTCTACGAGCAGTACTTC. Its protein product is CSVESDTGVYEQYF. J is TRBJ2-7 and V is TRBV29-1, with 7 bases lining up with TRBD1. After removal of 2 bases from V and 3 bases from J, the junction contained 7 bases not matched to a gene. This CDR3 contains 14 residues. Germline assignment: CDR1 SQVTM and CDR2 ANQGSEA.

This clonotype was seen ten or more times. The V gene is TRBV20-1, the J gene TRBJ1-5; TRBD1 aligns across 12 bases. This CDR3 has 16 residues. Germline CDR1 and CDR2: DFQATT and SNEGSKA (reference sequence). V lost 0 bases to trimming and J lost 6 bases; unmatched junction nucleotides: 6. CDR3 sequence reads: CSAREDGTGGGQPQHF. The CDR3 DNA reads TGCAGTGCTAGAGAGGACGGGACAGGGGGCGGTCAGCCCCAGCATTTT.

In this sample, this clonotype turned up many times. V gene TRBV4-3 combines with J gene TRBJ2-6; 7 positions agree with TRBD1. The V and J ends lost 0 bases and 1 base, in that order; junction bases with no gene match: 3. This CDR3 is 17 amino acids long. The V gene's germline CDR1 is LGHNA and CDR2 YSLEER. CDR3 nucleotide sequence: TGCGCCAGCAGCCAAGAAGGGGGCTCATCTGGGGCCAACGTCCTGACTTTC. It specifies CASSQEGGSSGANVLTF.

This clonotype was counted ten times or more. V and J are TRBV3-1 and TRBJ1-5, with no clear D. In germline, CDR1 is LGHDT, CDR2 YNNKEL (reference sequence). This CDR3 contains 12 residues. V shed 3 bases and J shed 4 bases, with 4 bases lying between them. CDR3 in amino acids: CASSQGNQPQHF. The CDR3 bases are TGTGCCAGCAGCCAGGGTAATCAGCCCCAGCATTTT.

There are many counts of this clonotype. The V call is TRBV6-1, the J call TRBJ1-2; D gene uncertain. The germline V gene encodes CDR1 MNHNS and CDR2 SASEGT. The CDR3 consists of 12 residues. V lost 2 bases, J lost 10 bases, and 11 bases lay in between. CDR3 region: CASSENQEDYTF. CDR3 nucleotide sequence: TGTGCCAGCAGTGAAAATCAGGAGGACTACACCTTC.

This clonotype was seen repeatedly, ten times or more. The V call is TRBV11-3, the J call TRBJ2-5; 12 bases are shared with TRBD2. V dropped 5 bases and J dropped 1; count of bases not matched to a gene: 5. Germline CDR1 is SGHNT and CDR2 is YENEEA. The CDR3 length is 16 residues. The CDR3 nucleotides read TGTGCCAGCAGCCCAGGACTAGCGGGGATCCAAGAGACCCAGTACTTC. Protein product: CASSPGLAGIQETQYF.

At least ten counts were recorded for this clonotype. The chain joins TRBV3-1 to TRBJ2-3; D gene uncertain. CDR1 is LGHDT and CDR2 is YNNKEL in the germline V gene (reference sequence). This CDR3 has 14 amino acids. The ends were cut back, 1 base at V and 7 bases at J, with 12 bases in the middle. CDR3 region: CASSQVQTENTQYF. The CDR3 nucleotides read TGTGCCAGCAGCCAAGTCCAGACTGAGAATACGCAGTATTTT.

This clonotype came up many times. The chain has TRBV7-6 and TRBJ2-3; no definite D call. The CDR3 is made up of 14 amino acids. V was cut by 1 base and J by 1 base, with 6 bases left in between. Germline loops: CDR1 SGHVS, CDR2 FNYEAQ. CDR3 region: CASSLGPGTDTQYF. The CDR3 bases are TGTGCCAGCAGCTTAGGGCCCGGCACAGATACGCAGTATTTT.

Many counts were recorded for this clonotype. The CDR3 region has the DNA TGTGCCAGCGGCGACAGCGATAGCAATCAGCCCCAGCATTTT. The encoded protein is CASGDSDSNQPQHF. The chain combines TRBV2 with TRBJ1-5; D might be TRBD1 (5 bases). This CDR3 is built from 14 residues. Per the germline V gene, CDR1 is SNHLY and CDR2 is FYNNEI. Trimming removed 8 bases from V and 0 bases from J, with 11 bases in between.

This clonotype was counted many times. The gene calls are TRBV27 and TRBJ1-6; D possibly corresponds to TRBD1 (5 bases). V gave up 6 bases and J gave up 7 bases, with 16 bases separating them. This CDR3 region has 15 residues. Germline V gene data show CDR1 as MNHEY and CDR2 as SMNVEV (reference sequence). In nucleotides, the CDR3 is TGTGCCAGCAGCTTCTCCTGGAGGGGAAATTCACCCCTCCACTTT. Translation: CASSFSWRGNSPLHF.

This clonotype showed up many times. The chain is built from TRBV6-5 and TRBJ1-5; 7 bases align to TRBD1. This CDR3 spans 15 amino acids. The V segment lost 0 bases and the J segment 2 bases; nucleotides outside the gene matches: 1. From germline, CDR1 is MNHEY and CDR2 SVGAGI. The CDR3 protein is CASSYSGQGNQPQHF. The CDR3 region has the DNA TGTGCCAGCAGTTACTCCGGACAGGGCAATCAGCCCCAGCATTTT.

In this sample, this clonotype turned up many times. V is TRBV18 and J is TRBJ2-7, with TRBD1 as a possible D gene (5 bases). This CDR3 is 13 amino acids long. Trimming removed 3 bases from V and 2 bases from J, with 8 bases in between. The germline V gene encodes CDR1 KGHSH and CDR2 LQKENI. The CDR3 sequence: CASSPTGPYEQYF. The CDR3 DNA sequence: TGTGCCAGCTCACCTACAGGACCCTACGAGCAGTACTTC.

Many counts were recorded for this clonotype. The chain is built from TRBV6-6 and TRBJ1-3; D remains ambiguous. CDR3 length equals 12 residues. V lost 8 bases, J lost 0 bases, and 5 bases lay in between. CDR1 and CDR2 (germline): MNHNY, SVGAGI (reference sequence). DNA of the CDR3: TGTGCCAGCGAATCCTCTGGAAACACCATATATTTT. It encodes CASESSGNTIYF.

With regard to this clonotype: With a much larger clone just one base away, this may be a read error. CDR3 protein: CASSRDREVSGELFF. The CDR3 bases are TGTGCCAGCAGCAGAGACAGGGAGGTCTCCGGGGAGCTGTTTTTT. The V gene is TRBV11-2, the J gene TRBJ2-2, with TRBD1 as a possible D gene (7 bases). From germline, CDR1 is SGHAT and CDR2 FQNNGV. This CDR3 comprises 15 residues. The V end lost 5 bases, the J end lost 6 bases, and 16 bases lay between the germline ends.

The chain links TRBV19 to TRBJ2-1; 9 bases fit TRBD2. There are 17 residues in the CDR3. Trimming cost V 6 bases and J 5 bases; bases outside gene matches: 14. Germline assignment: CDR1 LNHDA and CDR2 SQIVND (reference sequence). Here the CDR3 DNA reads TGTGCCAGTAGAACTACCCTGGGACTAGCCCCCCACAATGAGCAGTTCTTC. Its protein is CASRTTLGLAPHNEQFF.

Many counts were recorded for this clonotype. The chain links TRBV29-1 to TRBJ2-3; 9 bases match TRBD1. V was clipped by 3 bases and J by 2 bases; unmatched bases: 6. The CDR3 sequence is 15 residues long. Looked up from germline, CDR1 is SQVTM and CDR2 is ANQGSEA. The CDR3 DNA reads TGCAGCGTTGACCGGGACAGGGCCCCCACAGATACGCAGTATTTT. Translation gives CSVDRDRAPTDTQYF.

The sample holds many counts of this clonotype. The rearrangement links TRBV29-1 to TRBJ2-7; 13 bases fit TRBD2. With V trimmed by 6 bases and J by 6 bases, 5 bases remained unmatched. Germline loops: CDR1 SQVTM, CDR2 ANQGSEA. This CDR3 contains 13 residues. CDR3 protein: CSVQRTSGSEQYF. The CDR3 nucleotides read TGCAGCGTACAGCGGACTAGCGGGAGCGAGCAGTACTTC.

This clonotype was found many times. In DNA, the CDR3 is TGTGCCAGCAGTGAAGAGTTGAGGGGGCAAAATGAGCAGTTCTTC. This gives the protein CASSEELRGQNEQFF. The rearrangement uses TRBV2 and TRBJ2-1; 7 bases are shared with TRBD1. The V gene's germline CDR1 is SNHLY and CDR2 FYNNEI. Trimming took 1 base from V and 7 from J; bases not matched to a gene: 7. The CDR3 length is 15 residues.

In its sample, this clonotype was seen many times. The chain employs TRBV5-6 and TRBJ2-1; D remains ambiguous. The CDR3 is 16 amino acids. V was pared by 2 bases and J by 6 bases, with 18 bases between. CDR1 is SGHDT, CDR2 YYEEEE, per germline. The CDR3 reads CASSLRARFRLNEQFF. In nucleotides, the CDR3 is TGTGCCAGCAGCTTAAGGGCCCGATTCCGCCTCAATGAGCAGTTCTTC.

This clonotype was recorded a few times. The gene calls are TRBV7-9 and TRBJ2-7; 9 nucleotides align to TRBD2. CDR3 size: 14 residues. Trimming cost V 5 bases and J 4 bases; bases outside gene matches: 6. Germline lookup yields CDR1 SEHNR and CDR2 FQNEAQ (reference sequence). The CDR3 loop is CASSATAGGYEQYF. The CDR3 nucleotides are TGTGCCAGCAGCGCCACAGCGGGAGGTTACGAGCAGTACTTC.